The 3 T cell receptor beta chains presented below share a single source sample, sequenced in a study of T-cell memory formation after mild COVID-19 (dated by TCRdb to the early 2020s). Library preparation used 5' RACE. Sequenced on an Illumina NovaSeq 6000. The public reads were run again by TCRdb, first through fastp at Q25 and then through MiXCR, and only productive beta chains were kept. All rows with the same CDR3 protein become a single entry with the most common DNA and genes. Within this sample are under 300,000 distinct CDR3 sequences, with approximately 16% of them counted one time only. Approximately 3.6% of the sample belongs to the ten largest clones. Sequencing was done on a sample of PBMCs or a T cell subset sorted from them (not recorded which). These receptors were taken from a man aged 18-30 years who had mild COVID-19 (a few samples of this study predate the infection). The sample titles of this study are shuffled in the database, so cell type and time point are left out; the donor was told from shared clones.

In this sample, this clonotype turned up many times. In DNA form, the CDR3 reads TGTGCCAGCAGCTTAGGACCCCCCGGGGAGCTGTTTTTT. This sequence encodes CASSLGPPGELFF. V is TRBV7-3 and J is TRBJ2-2; D is ambiguous. Per the germline V gene, CDR1 is SGHTA and CDR2 is FQGTGA. V was clipped by 2 bases and J by 6 bases, with 7 bases between them. The CDR3 spans 13 residues.

This clonotype came up many times. The genes are TRBV5-1 and TRBJ1-2, with 9 bases fitting TRBD1. The CDR3 has 13 residues. V dropped 4 bases and J dropped 7; count of bases not matched to a gene: 5. Per the germline V gene, CDR1 is SGHRS and CDR2 is YFSETQ. The CDR3: CASSPGQGGGYTF. CDR3 nucleotides: TGCGCCAGCAGCCCGGGACAGGGTGGTGGCTACACCTTC. The complete variable domain, with remaining parts taken from reference TRBV5-1 and TRBJ1-2, reads KAGVTQTPRYLIKTRGQQVTLSCSPISGHRSVSWYQQTPGQGLQFLFEYFSETQRNKGNFPGRFSGRQFSNSRSEMNVSTLELGDSALYLCASSPGQGGGYTFGSGTRLTVV.

The chain links TRBV4-1 to TRBJ1-2; no clear D gene. This CDR3 has 13 amino acids. The germline V and J ends were trimmed by 0 bases and 12 bases, with 14 bases remaining between them. Looked up from germline, CDR1 is MGHRA and CDR2 is YSYEKL. In nucleotides, the CDR3 is TGCGCCAGCAGCCAAGATGGTTGGCCACGCAACACCTTC. Its translation: CASSQDGWPRNTF.